The next 6 T cell receptor beta chains were all read from a single sample in a study of blood T cell repertoires in COVID-19. The assay was immunoSEQ multiplex PCR, and TCRdb's table has in-frame clones only and misses some. Here the sample spans about 400,000 clones, just under 90% being singletons. The sequenced sample consisted of PBMCs or T cells enriched from blood (not recorded which). The receptors here all came from a young woman who had recovered from COVID-19.

This clone was observed a few times. This chain uses TRBV7-3 with TRBJ2-7; 8 bases line up with TRBD1. CDR1 is SGHTA and CDR2 is FQGTGA in the germline V gene. Germline trimming cut 1 base from V and 6 bases from J; bases unmatched to any gene: 8. The CDR3 consists of 15 residues. The CDR3 loop is CASSLRPQQGVEQYF. CDR3 coding DNA: TGTGCCAGCAGCTTAAGGCCCCAACAGGGGGTCGAGCAGTACTTC. Based on the CDR3 plus reference TRBV7-3 and TRBJ2-7, the full variable domain is GAGVSQTPSNKVTEKGKYVELRCDPISGHTALYWYRQSLGQGPEFLIYFQGTGAADDSGLPNDRFFAVRPEGSVSTLKIQRTERGDSAVYLCASSLRPQQGVEQYFGPGTRLTVT.

The rearrangement links TRBV27 to TRBJ2-7, with D maybe TRBD2 (5 bases). CDR3 length equals 15 residues. Germline V gene sequence: CDR1 MNHEY, CDR2 SMNVEV (reference sequence). Trimming pared 0 bases from V and 3 bases from J, leaving 12 bases between. The CDR3, as DNA: TGTGCCAGCAGTTTATCGATAACTAGGAACTACGAGCAGTACTTC. Translated: CASSLSITRNYEQYF.

This clone was seen only once. The rearrangement uses TRBV9 and TRBJ2-7; perhaps TRBD2 as D (5 bases). Looked up from germline, CDR1 is SGDLS and CDR2 is YYNGEE. V was trimmed by 0 bases and J by 6 bases, leaving 13 bases between them. The CDR3 has 14 residues. The CDR3 region has the DNA TGTGCCAGCAGCGTAGATCACAATCTAGCCGAGCAGTACTTC. It encodes CASSVDHNLAEQYF.

The chain is built from TRBV19 and TRBJ2-7; D may be TRBD2 (7 bases). CDR3 length: 15 amino acids. Trimming left V 2 bases short and J 2 bases short, with 13 bases between. CDR1 is LNHDA, CDR2 SQIVND, per germline (reference sequence). CDR3 nucleotide sequence: TGTGCCAGTAGTATATTGCCGGGGGGCGCCTACGAGCAGTACTTC. Translating gives CASSILPGGAYEQYF.

The chain uses TRBV23-1 and TRBJ2-2, with D possibly being TRBD1 (6 bases). TRBV23-1 counts as an open reading frame of uncertain function. The length of the CDR3 is 15 residues. Trimming pared 6 bases from V and 5 bases from J, leaving 16 bases between. The CDR3, as DNA: TGCGCCAGCAGCAATGACAGGCGTCAGACCGGGGAGCTGTTTTTT. Its protein product is CASSNDRRQTGELFF.

Of note for this clone: Other DNA sequences in this specimen translate into the identical CDR3. The chain joins TRBV7-3 to TRBJ2-7; 9 bases align to TRBD2. Trimming removed 2 bases from V and 1 base from J; junction bases left unmatched: 0. Looked up from germline, CDR1 is SGHTA and CDR2 is FQGTGA. This CDR3 region has 14 residues. The CDR3 region is CASSLAGGSYEQYF. The CDR3 DNA sequence: TGTGCCAGCAGCTTAGCGGGAGGGTCCTACGAGCAGTACTTC.